This record looks at one TCR beta chain sequence and its context. The sample comes from a study of blood T cell repertoires in COVID-19. Study-level background: The United States, Italy and Spain supplied acute and convalescent COVID-19 samples. Sources were T cells, B-cell-depleted T cells, or PBMCs; the material itself was cDNA or gDNA.

In the authors' methods: Cell counts per sample came from amplifying reference gene primers. TCRdb keeps only in-frame clones here, not all; method: immunoSEQ multiplex PCR. That table gives V, J and clone size, and the DNA gave D and trimming. The table has approximately 300,000 clones, around four fifths seen once. Trimming took 4 bases from V and 3 from J; bases not matched to a gene: 8. Germline V CDR1 and CDR2: SEHNR, FQNEAQ (reference sequence). There are 15 residues in the CDR3. J is TRBJ2-7 and V is TRBV7-9, with 8 bases fitting TRBD2. The sequence came from a woman in her forties or fifties with active or convalescent COVID-19. Sequenced sample: peripheral blood. The CDR3 region is CASSSPKAGGYEQYF. CDR3 in DNA: TGTGCCAGCAGCTCACCCAAGGCGGGAGGCTACGAGCAGTACTTC.